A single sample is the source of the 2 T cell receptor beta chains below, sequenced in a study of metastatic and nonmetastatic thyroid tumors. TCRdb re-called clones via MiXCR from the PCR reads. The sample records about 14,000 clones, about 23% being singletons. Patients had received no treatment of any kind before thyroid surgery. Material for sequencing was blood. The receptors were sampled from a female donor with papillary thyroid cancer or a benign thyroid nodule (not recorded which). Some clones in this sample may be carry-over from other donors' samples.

The chain's CDR3 is CAWGVGNQPQHF. The CDR3 coding sequence is TGTGCCTGGGGAGTGGGCAATCAGCCCCAGCATTTT. The chain is built from TRBV30 and TRBJ1-5; no definite D call. V was clipped by 5 bases and J by 2 bases, with 7 bases between them. The V gene's germline CDR1 is GTSNPN and CDR2 SVGIG (reference sequence). CDR3 length equals 12 residues.

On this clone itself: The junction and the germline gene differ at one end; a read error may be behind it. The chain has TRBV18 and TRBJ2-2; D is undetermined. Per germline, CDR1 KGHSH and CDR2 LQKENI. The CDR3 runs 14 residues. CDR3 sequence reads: CTSSPDWNTGELFF. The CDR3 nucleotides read TGTACCAGCTCACCAGACTGGAACACCGGGGAGCTGTTTTTT.